These 19 T cell receptor beta chains came from one sample sequenced in a study of blood T cell repertoires in COVID-19. Using immunoSEQ multiplex PCR, the repertoire was profiled, and TCRdb retains in-frame clones only, with some absent. The data contain about 500,000 clones, roughly 89% of them seen just once; the ten biggest clones take up approximately 0.9%. Sequencing input: peripheral blood. Receptors originate from a man aged 18 to 30 with COVID-19, enrolled during active disease.

This CDR3 reads CASSGPSGGNEQFF. The CDR3 nucleotides read TGCGCCAGCAGTGGGCCTAGCGGGGGTAATGAGCAGTTCTTC. The chain couples TRBV10-1 to TRBJ2-1; 10 bases map to TRBD2. The CDR3 runs to 14 residues. Germline trimming cut 4 bases from V and 7 bases from J; bases unmatched to any gene: 4. Per germline, CDR1 WNHNN and CDR2 SYGVQD (reference sequence).

The V gene is TRBV19, the J gene TRBJ1-2; D call uncertain. Trimming removed 3 bases at V and 4 bases at J, with 12 bases between. Germline V gene lookup returns CDR1 LNHDA and CDR2 SQIVND (reference sequence). This CDR3 region has 14 residues. The CDR3 protein is CASSMEDSVYGYTF. The CDR3 nucleotides are TGTGCCAGTAGTATGGAGGATTCGGTCTATGGCTACACCTTC.

This chain connects TRBV29-1 to TRBJ1-1; D ambiguous. This CDR3 has 11 residues. V was clipped by 4 bases and J by 3 bases, with 6 bases between them. Per germline, CDR1 SQVTM and CDR2 ANQGSEA. Written as DNA, the CDR3 is TGCAGCGTTGGAGGCGACACTGAAGCTTTCTTT. This encodes CSVGGDTEAFF.

V gene TRBV6-5 combines with J gene TRBJ2-3, with TRBD2 as a possible D gene (5 bases). V was cut by 5 bases and J by 2 bases, with 11 bases left in between. The CDR3 runs 14 residues. Germline CDR1 is MNHEY and CDR2 is SVGAGI. CDR3 DNA sequence: TGTGCCAGCAGTCCACTAGATTCCACAGATACGCAGTATTTT. This encodes CASSPLDSTDTQYF.

This chain joins TRBV29-1 and TRBJ1-4; 7 bases fit TRBD1. V trimming: 2 bases; J trimming: 3 bases; junction bases outside the gene matches: 6. The CDR3 runs 15 residues. Germline V CDR1 and CDR2: SQVTM, ANQGSEA. The CDR3 DNA reads TGCAGCGTTGAAAAACGGGGACAGCCTAATGAAAAACTGTTTTTT. It translates to CSVEKRGQPNEKLFF.

V gene TRBV9 combines with J gene TRBJ2-1; TRBD2 matches 10 bases. This CDR3 has 17 amino acids. Germline V gene sequence: CDR1 SGDLS, CDR2 YYNGEE. J was trimmed by 4 bases and V by 3 bases; bases with no gene match: 10. CDR3 sequence: CASSAAQGLAIYNEQFF. The DNA of the CDR3 is TGTGCCAGCAGCGCCGCGCAGGGACTAGCGATTTACAATGAGCAGTTCTTC.

The chain employs TRBV6-5 and TRBJ1-2; D is unresolved. Trimming removed 6 bases at V and 7 bases at J, with 9 bases between. This CDR3 contains 11 residues. Germline V CDR1 and CDR2: MNHEY, SVGAGI. The CDR3 here is CASSQAAGYTF. Written as DNA, the CDR3 is TGTGCCAGCAGCCAAGCGGCTGGCTACACCTTC.

The chain links TRBV5-4 to TRBJ1-4; 10 bases map to TRBD1. Germline V gives CDR1 SGHNT, CDR2 YYREEE (reference sequence). The CDR3 totals 14 residues. Losses at the gene ends were 4 bases for V and 8 bases for J; bases not matched to a gene: 5. As DNA, the CDR3 is TGTGCCAGCAGCGTGGACAGGGGGGACGAAAAACTGTTTTTT. This translates into CASSVDRGDEKLFF.

The chain uses TRBV7-9 and TRBJ2-3; 11 nucleotides agree with TRBD1. Germline CDR1 SEHNR, CDR2 FQNEAQ (reference sequence). This CDR3 is 18 amino acids long. Trimming cost V 5 bases and J 0 bases; bases outside gene matches: 10. The CDR3 region is CASSHRTGGKSSTDTQYF. The DNA of the CDR3 is TGTGCCAGCAGCCACAGGACAGGGGGCAAATCTAGCACAGATACGCAGTATTTT.

J is TRBJ2-7 and V is TRBV19; TRBD2 agrees at 11 bases. Germline assignment: CDR1 LNHDA and CDR2 SQIVND (reference sequence). CDR3 size: 14 residues. The ends lost 10 bases at V and 1 base at J; junction bases unmatched: 6. In nucleotides, the CDR3 is TGTGCCACCACCGGGACTAGCGGTTCCTACGAGCAGTACTTC. Translation: CATTGTSGSYEQYF.

The chain has TRBV5-1 and TRBJ1-2; TRBD1 might be the D (6 bases). Germline loops: CDR1 SGHRS, CDR2 YFSETQ. The CDR3 runs to 12 residues. V gave up 4 bases and J gave up 6 bases, with 10 bases separating them. The CDR3 reads CASSPQGNGYTF. In DNA, the CDR3 is TGCGCCAGCAGCCCACAGGGCAATGGCTACACCTTC.

This chain uses TRBV23-1 with TRBJ2-3; no clear D. TRBV23-1 is identified as an open reading frame with a role that is uncertain. Trimming left V 2 bases short and J 0 bases short, with 9 bases between. This CDR3 comprises 15 residues. The CDR3 loop reads CASSQGKTSTDTQYF. The DNA of the CDR3 is TGCGCCAGCAGTCAAGGCAAGACTAGCACAGATACGCAGTATTTT.

This rearrangement joins TRBV27 to TRBJ2-1; TRBD2 matches at 7 bases. The V gene end was trimmed by 3 bases and the J gene end by 4 bases; junction bases not matched to a gene: 3. Germline V CDR1 and CDR2: MNHEY, SMNVEV (reference sequence). This CDR3 has 14 residues. The CDR3 sequence: CASSFVGGYNEQFF. The CDR3 DNA follows: TGTGCCAGCAGTTTCGTGGGGGGGTACAATGAGCAGTTCTTC.

The chain uses TRBV28 and TRBJ1-1; D perhaps matches TRBD1 (5 bases). Between the trimmed V and J ends, which lost 6 bases and 6 bases, there was a span of 11 bases. The CDR3 runs to 12 residues. Germline CDR1 MDHEN, CDR2 SYDVKM. The CDR3 sequence: CASRIQGSEAFF. In DNA form, the CDR3 reads TGTGCCAGCAGGATTCAGGGATCTGAAGCTTTCTTT.

V and J are TRBV4-1 and TRBJ2-1; D ambiguous. CDR1 is MGHRA, CDR2 YSYEKL, per germline. The CDR3 spans 15 residues. Trimming stripped 5 bases from V and 4 bases from J, with 15 bases between. Written as DNA, the CDR3 is TGCGCCAGCAGCTTCAGCTCACAGTGGTACAATGAGCAGTTCTTC. It specifies CASSFSSQWYNEQFF.

The genes are TRBV10-1 and TRBJ2-3, with D perhaps matching TRBD2 (6 bases). Germline CDR1 reads WNHNN; CDR2 reads SYGVQD (reference sequence). CDR3 length: 12 residues. Trimming removed 8 bases at V and 8 bases at J, with 14 bases between. CDR3 in DNA: TGCGCCAGCGGGGACTTTCCAATTACGCAGTATTTT. Translated, it gives CASGDFPITQYF.

The rearrangement uses TRBV7-2 and TRBJ2-7; 9 nucleotides align to TRBD1. The J segment lost 2 bases and the V segment lost 3 bases, leaving 5 bases of the junction unmatched. Germline CDR1 reads SGHTA; CDR2 reads FQGNSA. CDR3 length equals 15 residues. The CDR3 loop is CASSFHGTGTYEQYF. In nucleotides, the CDR3 is TGTGCCAGCAGCTTCCACGGGACAGGGACCTACGAGCAGTACTTC.

The J gene is TRBJ2-2, the V gene TRBV2; D may be TRBD2 (6 bases). The CDR3 spans 14 residues. V lost 5 bases and J 9 bases, leaving 16 bases between the germline ends. Germline assignment: CDR1 SNHLY and CDR2 FYNNEI. CDR3 in amino acids: CASSRSGSSRELFF. CDR3 coding DNA: TGTGCCAGCAGTCGCAGCGGGTCCTCCAGGGAGCTGTTTTTT.

Points on this clone: The same CDR3 is also encoded by other DNA sequences in this sample. The chain combines TRBV27 with TRBJ1-5; 9 bases agree with TRBD1. The CDR3 contains 15 residues. Looked up from germline, CDR1 is MNHEY and CDR2 is SMNVEV (reference sequence). The V gene end was trimmed by 4 bases and the J gene end by 1 base; junction bases not matched to a gene: 2. In DNA form, the CDR3 reads TGTGCCAGCAGTTCCGGGACAGGGAGCAATCAGCCCCAGCATTTT. Translation: CASSSGTGSNQPQHF.